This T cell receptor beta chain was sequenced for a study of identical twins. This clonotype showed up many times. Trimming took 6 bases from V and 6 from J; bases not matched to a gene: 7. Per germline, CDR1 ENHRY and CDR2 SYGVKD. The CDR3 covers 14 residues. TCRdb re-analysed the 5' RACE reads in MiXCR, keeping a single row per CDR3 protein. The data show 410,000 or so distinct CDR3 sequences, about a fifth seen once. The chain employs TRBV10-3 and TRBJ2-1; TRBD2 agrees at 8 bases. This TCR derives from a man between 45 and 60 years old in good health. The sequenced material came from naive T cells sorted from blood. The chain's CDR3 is CAIRGTSGINEQFF. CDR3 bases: TGTGCCATCAGAGGGACTAGTGGGATCAATGAGCAGTTCTTC.